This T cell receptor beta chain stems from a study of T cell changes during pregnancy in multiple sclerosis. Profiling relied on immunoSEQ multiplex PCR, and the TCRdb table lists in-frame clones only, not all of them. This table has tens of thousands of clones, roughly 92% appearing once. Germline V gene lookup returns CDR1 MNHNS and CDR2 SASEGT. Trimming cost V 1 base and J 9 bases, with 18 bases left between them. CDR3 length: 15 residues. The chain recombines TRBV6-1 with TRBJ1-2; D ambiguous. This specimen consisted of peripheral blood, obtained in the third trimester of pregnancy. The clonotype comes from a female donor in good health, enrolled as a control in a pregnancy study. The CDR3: CASSEGNGLRGSYTF. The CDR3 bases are TGTGCCAGCAGTGAAGGTAACGGACTTCGAGGAAGCTACACCTTC.